The 27 T cell receptor beta chains below all came from one sample that was sequenced in a study of cytomegalovirus exposure and HLA in healthy donors. The PCR used 60 Vbeta and 13 Jbeta primers. Libraries were prepared by immunoSEQ multiplex PCR; TCRdb keeps only in-frame clonotypes and omits some of them. The data contain around 140,000 clones, approximately 85% of them singletons. The sequencing sample was made of PBMCs. These receptors were obtained from a woman aged 40 to 50 in good health and CMV-seronegative.

This clone is a singleton in its sample. The chain couples TRBV4-3 to TRBJ2-2, with D unresolved. V lost 4 bases and J lost 7, with 13 bases in between. CDR1 and CDR2 (germline): LGHNA, YSLEER. The CDR3 consists of 14 residues. CDR3 sequence reads: CASSPVIEVGELFF. The CDR3 region has the DNA TGCGCCAGCAGCCCTGTAATTGAGGTCGGGGAGCTGTTTTTT.

This CDR3 is CASSLARSLYNEQFF. CDR3 in DNA: TGCGCCAGCAGCTTGGCACGGTCACTTTACAATGAGCAGTTCTTC. The chain has TRBV5-1 and TRBJ2-1; D unresolved. This CDR3 is built from 15 residues. Germline loops: CDR1 SGHRS, CDR2 YFSETQ. The V end lost 0 bases, the J end lost 4 bases, and 11 bases lay between the germline ends.

The chain has TRBV19 and TRBJ2-5; 8 bases map to TRBD1. With 0 bases clipped from V and 2 bases from J, the junction kept 5 bases outside the gene matches. Germline V CDR1 and CDR2: LNHDA, SQIVND (reference sequence). There are 16 residues in the CDR3. The CDR3: CASSIDRTGIQETQYF. CDR3 coding DNA: TGTGCCAGTAGTATAGATCGGACAGGGATTCAAGAGACCCAGTACTTC.

This chain joins TRBV6-1 and TRBJ1-1, with D possibly matching TRBD1 (5 bases). CDR3 length: 12 amino acids. With 6 bases removed from V and 2 bases from J, the gap between germline ends came to 7 bases. Per germline, CDR1 MNHNS and CDR2 SASEGT. Here the CDR3 reads CASRDTNTEAFF. As DNA, the CDR3 is TGTGCCAGCAGGGACACCAACACTGAAGCTTTCTTT.

V and J are TRBV15 and TRBJ2-1; D remains unclear. Between the trimmed V and J ends, which lost 0 bases and 0 bases, there was a span of 15 bases. This CDR3 is built from 18 residues. From germline, CDR1 is LNHNV and CDR2 YYDKDF (reference sequence). The CDR3 loop reads CATSREYSASDSYNEQFF. In DNA, the CDR3 is TGTGCCACCAGCAGAGAATATAGTGCCTCTGACTCCTACAATGAGCAGTTCTTC.

The chain combines TRBV30 with TRBJ2-1; 7 bases fit TRBD2. This CDR3 has 14 residues. Trimming cost V 1 base and J 3 bases; bases outside gene matches: 3. The germline V gene has CDR1 GTSNPN and CDR2 SVGIG (reference sequence). CDR3 residues: CAWSGAGVYNEQFF. CDR3 DNA sequence: TGTGCCTGGAGTGGGGCGGGAGTCTACAATGAGCAGTTCTTC.

The chain has TRBV27 and TRBJ2-7; the match to TRBD2 covers 15 bases. The germline V gene has CDR1 MNHEY and CDR2 SMNVEV (reference sequence). The CDR3 totals 16 residues. Trimming removed 5 bases from V and 3 bases from J; junction bases left unmatched: 5. CDR3 sequence: CASSTGTSGRFYEQYF. The DNA for the CDR3 is TGTGCCAGCAGTACTGGGACTAGCGGGAGGTTCTACGAGCAGTACTTC.

The chain has TRBV30 and TRBJ2-3, with 15 bases lining up with TRBD2. The germline V gene encodes CDR1 GTSNPN and CDR2 SVGIG (reference sequence). This CDR3 is 19 amino acids long. Trimming removed 8 bases from V and 1 base from J; junction bases left unmatched: 16. The CDR3 nucleotides are TGTGCCCGGGGGGCCTCCCGGACTAGCGGGAGGGCCGGCACAGATACGCAGTATTTT. The encoded protein is CARGASRTSGRAGTDTQYF.

The chain has TRBV9 and TRBJ2-6; weak D call: TRBD2 (6 bases). Germline-derived CDR1 and CDR2 are SGDLS and YYNGEE. Trimming took 0 bases from V and 4 from J, leaving 17 bases between them. This CDR3 contains 18 residues. The CDR3 DNA sequence: TGTGCCAGCAGCGTAGGGGGCGGGATTCTCAGGGGGGCCAACGTCCTGACTTTC. This translates into CASSVGGGILRGANVLTF.

The V gene is TRBV5-1, the J gene TRBJ2-1; D gene unclear. Trimming removed 4 bases from V and 5 bases from J, with 13 bases in between. Per germline, CDR1 SGHRS and CDR2 YFSETQ. This CDR3 is 14 amino acids long. As DNA, the CDR3 is TGCGCCAGCAGCACGGCTCCTAGTCACAATGAGCAGTTCTTC. It specifies CASSTAPSHNEQFF.

J is TRBJ2-4 and V is TRBV7-2; 10 nucleotides agree with TRBD2. CDR1 SGHTA and CDR2 FQGNSA come from the germline V gene. Trimming at V came to 5 bases and at J to 0 bases, leaving 7 bases not matched to a gene. This CDR3 has 17 residues. Here the CDR3 reads CASSLRTSGVAKNIQYF. In nucleotides, the CDR3 is TGTGCCAGCAGCCTAAGGACTAGCGGAGTAGCCAAAAACATTCAGTACTTC. The full variable domain, with the rest looked up from reference TRBV7-2 and TRBJ2-4, is GAGVSQSPSNKVTEKGKDVELRCDPISGHTALYWYRQSLGQGLEFLIYFQGNSAPDKSGLPSDRFSAERTGGSVSTLTIQRTQQEDSAVYLCASSLRTSGVAKNIQYFGAGTRLSVL.

CDR3 loop: CASSNHRTSGDNEQFF. The DNA for the CDR3 is TGCGCCAGCAGCAATCACCGGACTAGTGGGGACAATGAGCAGTTCTTC. The chain links TRBV5-1 to TRBJ2-1, with 7 bases matching TRBD2. The CDR3 loop spans 16 amino acids. Germline values: CDR1 SGHRS, CDR2 YFSETQ. J gave up 5 bases and V 4 bases, and 12 bases lay outside the gene matches.

This chain connects TRBV9 to TRBJ2-3; D not resolved. Germline V gene data show CDR1 as SGDLS and CDR2 as YYNGEE. The CDR3 runs 12 residues. V dropped 0 bases and J dropped 7 bases, with 6 bases sitting between them. The CDR3 DNA sequence: TGTGCCAGCAGCGTAGCTGGCCATACGCAGTATTTT. Translated, it gives CASSVAGHTQYF.

This chain connects TRBV11-2 to TRBJ2-7; TRBD2 matches at 8 bases. The CDR3 consists of 15 residues. The V gene end was trimmed by 0 bases and the J gene end by 5 bases; junction bases not matched to a gene: 6. Looked up from germline, CDR1 is SGHAT and CDR2 is FQNNGV. DNA of the CDR3: TGTGCCAGCAGCTTAGATCGAGGGACTAGTAACGAGCAGTACTTC. This gives the protein CASSLDRGTSNEQYF.

This clone was seen a single time. The CDR3 reads CASSPHQVQGSEQYF. The CDR3 DNA sequence: TGTGCCAGCAGTCCTCATCAAGTACAGGGATCCGAGCAGTACTTC. V and J are TRBV28 and TRBJ2-7, with a tentative D call TRBD1 (6 bases). CDR3 size: 15 residues. V dropped 5 bases and J dropped 6 bases, with 20 bases sitting between them. Germline V gene sequence: CDR1 MDHEN, CDR2 SYDVKM.

V and J are TRBV5-6 and TRBJ2-3; D is perhaps TRBD2 (6 bases). Trimming left V 4 bases short and J 3 bases short, with 12 bases between. Germline V gene sequence: CDR1 SGHDT, CDR2 YYEEEE. The CDR3 is made up of 14 amino acids. The CDR3 region has the DNA TGTGCCAGCAGCCTAGCGAGCTTGACAGATACGCAGTATTTT. It specifies CASSLASLTDTQYF.

The chain recombines TRBV29-1 with TRBJ1-1, with D perhaps TRBD1 (6 bases). From germline, CDR1 is SQVTM and CDR2 ANQGSEA. Trimming took 4 bases from V and 1 from J, leaving 16 bases between them. This CDR3 spans 15 amino acids. CDR3 region: CSVVLPGHTNTEAFF. In DNA, the CDR3 is TGCAGCGTTGTATTACCGGGACACACGAACACTGAAGCTTTCTTT.

The table lists this clone with a count of one. The V and J genes are TRBV7-9 and TRBJ2-1, with TRBD1 matching 7 bases. Losses at the gene ends were 2 bases for V and 10 bases for J; bases not matched to a gene: 17. In germline, CDR1 is SEHNR, CDR2 FQNEAQ (reference sequence). The CDR3 loop spans 17 amino acids. CDR3 DNA sequence: TGTGCCAGCAGCTTAAGAGCCCCAGGGGGTAGGGACGGAGAGCAGTTCTTC. Its translation is CASSLRAPGGRDGEQFF.

The rearrangement joins TRBV9 to TRBJ2-5; 12 bases fit TRBD1. The DNA end lines up better with TRBJ2-7; the J call may be wrong. CDR1 and CDR2 (germline): SGDLS, YYNGEE. This CDR3 is 17 amino acids long. CDR3 amino acids: CASSAGQGASSSYEQYF. CDR3 nucleotide sequence: TGTGCCAGCAGCGCGGGACAGGGGGCGAGCAGCTCCTACGAGCAGTACTTC.

The chain couples TRBV5-4 to TRBJ2-2; TRBD2 aligns across 10 bases. CDR1 SGHNT and CDR2 YYREEE come from the germline V gene (reference sequence). There are 16 residues in the CDR3. V lost 0 bases and J lost 5; bases outside the gene matches: 4. DNA of the CDR3: TGTGCCAGCAGCTTGGCTAGCGGGAGTGGTACCGGGGAGCTGTTTTTT. This encodes CASSLASGSGTGELFF.

V gene TRBV6-5 combines with J gene TRBJ2-4, with 7 bases aligning to TRBD1. The CDR3 totals 11 residues. Germline V gene data show CDR1 as MNHEY and CDR2 as SVGAGI. V gave up 6 bases and J gave up 9 bases; unmatched junction bases: 2. This CDR3 reads CASRQGSIQYF. DNA of the CDR3: TGTGCCAGCAGACAGGGGAGCATTCAGTACTTC.

This clone was seen a single time. The chain has TRBV9 and TRBJ2-2; D not certain. The germline V gene encodes CDR1 SGDLS and CDR2 YYNGEE. V shed 0 bases and J shed 5 bases, with 8 bases lying between them. The CDR3 sequence is 14 residues long. CDR3 bases: TGTGCCAGCAGCGTAGTTTCAGAAACCGGGGAGCTGTTTTTT. Its protein product is CASSVVSETGELFF.

The V call is TRBV11-3, the J call TRBJ2-2; possible D gene TRBD2, 7 bases. The germline V and J ends were trimmed by 7 bases and 6 bases, with 15 bases remaining between them. The CDR3 covers 14 residues. The germline V gene has CDR1 SGHNT and CDR2 YENEEA. The CDR3 DNA reads TGTGCCAGCAACGGGGGGCTGGGACCCGGGGAGCTGTTTTTT. It codes for CASNGGLGPGELFF.

V usage is TRBV7-9 and J usage is TRBJ2-5, with D perhaps matching TRBD1 (7 bases). This CDR3 comprises 15 residues. V was cut by 3 bases and J by 2 bases, with 13 bases left in between. CDR1 and CDR2 from the germline V gene are SEHNR and FQNEAQ (reference sequence). The CDR3: CASSFVSGGQETQYF. The CDR3 bases are TGTGCCAGCAGCTTTGTGTCAGGGGGGCAAGAGACCCAGTACTTC.

The chain employs TRBV7-9 and TRBJ2-5; 9 nucleotides align to TRBD1. Germline trimming cut 2 bases from V and 2 bases from J; bases unmatched to any gene: 15. From germline, CDR1 is SEHNR and CDR2 FQNEAQ (reference sequence). The CDR3 runs to 19 residues. DNA for the CDR3: TGTGCCAGCAGCTTATTGCCGGGACAGGGTGGAGGGGCTCAAGAGACCCAGTACTTC. Translating gives CASSLLPGQGGGAQETQYF.

The chain carries TRBV9 and TRBJ2-5; TRBD1 might be the D (5 bases). Germline V CDR1 and CDR2: SGDLS, YYNGEE. This CDR3 is built from 15 residues. The V end lost 4 bases, the J end lost 4 bases, and 17 bases lay between the germline ends. The CDR3 here is CASSSKGQGGETQYF. DNA of the CDR3: TGTGCCAGCAGCTCTAAGGGGCAGGGCGGAGAGACCCAGTACTTC.

The chain carries TRBV5-1 and TRBJ1-2; 7 bases fit TRBD1. V was clipped by 1 base and J by 3 bases; unmatched bases: 3. Germline V gene data show CDR1 as SGHRS and CDR2 as YFSETQ. The CDR3 has 14 residues. The DNA of the CDR3 is TGCGCCAGCAGCTTGAACAGGGGAGACTATGGCTACACCTTC. Translated, it gives CASSLNRGDYGYTF.